The rows below give T cell receptor beta chains drawn from one sample of a study of OX40 agonist ivuxolimab in advanced cancers. This table comes from immunoSEQ multiplex PCR, and its TCRdb copy is limited to in-frame clones, with some not included. This sample yields nearly 90,000 clones, of which about 86% are seen a single time; around 1.5% belongs to the top ten. This specimen consisted of CD4+ or CD8+ T cells sorted from blood, obtained in a trial of the OX40 agonist ivuxolimab. The source is an adult with an advanced solid tumor such as melanoma, head and neck, liver or kidney cancer. CDR3s include the opening cysteine and the closing phenylalanine or tryptophan. The D gene is left open where the match is weak. Clone sizes are given selectively: once, few, many, or a class where the clone is expanded.

d_call: NA; clone_size: NA; j_call: TRBJ1-5; cdr3_length: 15; v_call: TRBV5-1; cdr3_aa: CASSLLGGANQPQHF; cdr3_nt: TGCGCCAGCAGCTTGTTAGGAGGGGCAAATCAGCCCCAGCATTTT
d_call: TRBD1; clone_size: NA; j_call: TRBJ2-2; cdr3_length: 15; v_call: TRBV19; cdr3_aa: CASSIWTGVTGELFF; cdr3_nt: TGTGCCAGTAGTATTTGGACAGGGGTCACCGGGGAGCTGTTTTTT
d_call: NA; clone_size: NA; j_call: TRBJ2-3; cdr3_length: 15; v_call: TRBV5-4; cdr3_aa: CASSLMGQPADTQYF; cdr3_nt: TGTGCCAGCAGCTTAATGGGGCAGCCGGCAGATACGCAGTATTTT
d_call: NA; clone_size: few; j_call: TRBJ1-5; cdr3_length: 12; v_call: TRBV2; cdr3_aa: CASRGGRWPQHF; cdr3_nt: TGTGCCAGCAGGGGAGGAAGGTGGCCCCAGCATTTT
d_call: NA; clone_size: NA; j_call: TRBJ2-1; cdr3_length: 17; v_call: TRBV4-3; cdr3_aa: CASSQGTFQSSYNEQFF; cdr3_nt: TGCGCCAGCAGCCAAGGGACTTTCCAAAGCTCCTACAATGAGCAGTTCTTC
d_call: NA; clone_size: NA; j_call: TRBJ2-3; cdr3_length: 16; v_call: TRBV30; cdr3_aa: CAWSAYGNPITDTQYF; cdr3_nt: TGTGCCTGGAGTGCGTATGGCAACCCCATCACAGATACGCAGTATTTT
d_call: TRBD2; clone_size: NA; j_call: TRBJ2-5; cdr3_length: 15; v_call: TRBV5-1; cdr3_aa: CASSLVSGGQETQYF; cdr3_nt: TGCGCCAGCAGCTTGGTGAGCGGGGGCCAAGAGACCCAGTACTTC
d_call: NA; clone_size: NA; j_call: TRBJ2-7; cdr3_length: 11; v_call: TRBV6-6; cdr3_aa: CASSYSSVQYF; cdr3_nt: TGTGCCAGCAGTTACTCATCGGTGCAGTACTTC
d_call: NA; clone_size: NA; j_call: TRBJ1-6; cdr3_length: 14; v_call: TRBV6-6; cdr3_aa: CASSYGQTNSLLHF; cdr3_nt: TGTGCCAGCAGTTACGGACAGACCAATTCACTCCTCCACTTT
d_call: TRBD2; clone_size: NA; j_call: TRBJ2-5; cdr3_length: 16; v_call: TRBV28; cdr3_aa: CASSPSRTSGQETQYF; cdr3_nt: TGTGCCAGCAGTCCCAGTAGGACTAGCGGCCAAGAGACCCAGTACTTC
d_call: NA; clone_size: NA; j_call: TRBJ2-5; cdr3_length: 12; v_call: TRBV19; cdr3_aa: CASSTGQETQYF; cdr3_nt: TGTGCCAGTAGTACGGGTCAAGAGACCCAGTACTTC
d_call: NA; clone_size: NA; j_call: TRBJ2-3; cdr3_length: 15; v_call: TRBV16; cdr3_aa: CASSQFSRGTDTQYF; cdr3_nt: TGTGCCAGCAGCCAATTTTCCAGGGGCACAGATACGCAGTATTTT
d_call: NA; clone_size: NA; j_call: TRBJ1-1; cdr3_length: 14; v_call: TRBV18; cdr3_aa: CASLTGRGGTEAFF; cdr3_nt: TGTGCCAGCTTAACGGGAAGGGGAGGGACTGAAGCTTTCTTT
d_call: NA; clone_size: once; j_call: TRBJ2-2; cdr3_length: 14; v_call: TRBV2; cdr3_aa: CASMWGPNTGELFF; cdr3_nt: TGTGCCAGCATGTGGGGCCCGAACACCGGGGAGCTGTTTTTT
d_call: NA; clone_size: NA; j_call: TRBJ1-2; cdr3_length: 14; v_call: TRBV7-8; cdr3_aa: CASSWTDSNYGYTF; cdr3_nt: TGTGCCAGCAGCTGGACCGACAGCAACTATGGCTACACCTTC
d_call: TRBD1; clone_size: NA; j_call: TRBJ1-3; cdr3_length: 17; v_call: TRBV7-2; cdr3_aa: CASSLGRQGAIGNTIYF; cdr3_nt: TGTGCCAGCAGCCTCGGTCGACAGGGGGCAATCGGAAACACCATATATTTT
d_call: NA; clone_size: few; j_call: TRBJ1-3; cdr3_length: 14; v_call: TRBV19; cdr3_aa: CASRGTGAGNTIYF; cdr3_nt: TGTGCCAGTAGAGGTACCGGGGCTGGAAACACCATATATTTT
d_call: TRBD1; clone_size: NA; j_call: TRBJ2-5; cdr3_length: 16; v_call: TRBV19; cdr3_aa: CASSTGTGRIQETQYF; cdr3_nt: TGTGCCAGTAGTACAGGGACAGGGCGGATACAAGAGACCCAGTACTTC
d_call: NA; clone_size: once; j_call: TRBJ2-5; cdr3_length: 13; v_call: TRBV6-4; cdr3_aa: CASSDRGGETQYF; cdr3_nt: TGTGCCAGCAGTGACCGGGGTGGAGAGACCCAGTACTTC
d_call: TRBD2; clone_size: NA; j_call: TRBJ2-3; cdr3_length: 17; v_call: TRBV11-2; cdr3_aa: CASSLVYQRGSTDTQYF; cdr3_nt: TGTGCCAGCAGCTTAGTATATCAGCGGGGTAGCACAGATACGCAGTATTTT
d_call: TRBD2; clone_size: once; j_call: TRBJ2-3; cdr3_length: 15; v_call: TRBV7-2; cdr3_aa: CASSLLAGSTDTQYF; cdr3_nt: TGTGCCAGCAGCTTATTAGCGGGGAGCACAGATACGCAGTATTTT
d_call: NA; clone_size: NA; j_call: TRBJ2-3; cdr3_length: 17; v_call: TRBV21-1; cdr3_aa: CASSNRRLAGGSDTQYF; cdr3_nt: TGTGCCAGCAGCAACCGGCGGCTAGCGGGAGGTAGTGATACGCAGTATTTT
d_call: NA; clone_size: NA; j_call: TRBJ1-1; cdr3_length: 16; v_call: TRBV6-4; cdr3_aa: CASSDAGTAPNTEAFF; cdr3_nt: TGTGCCAGCAGTGACGCAGGGACGGCTCCGAACACTGAAGCTTTCTTT
d_call: TRBD1; clone_size: NA; j_call: TRBJ1-1; cdr3_length: 12; v_call: TRBV19; cdr3_aa: CASSLQGTEAFF; cdr3_nt: TGTGCCAGTAGTTTACAGGGGACTGAAGCTTTCTTT
d_call: NA; clone_size: once; j_call: TRBJ2-1; cdr3_length: 14; v_call: TRBV5-1; cdr3_aa: CASSFSGTGNEQFF; cdr3_nt: TGCGCCAGCAGCTTTTCAGGGACCGGGAATGAGCAGTTCTTC
d_call: NA; clone_size: NA; j_call: TRBJ1-3; cdr3_length: 16; v_call: TRBV7-2; cdr3_aa: CASSLEPARGGNTIYF; cdr3_nt: TGTGCCAGCAGCTTAGAGCCAGCCCGAGGCGGAAACACCATATATTTT
d_call: NA; clone_size: NA; j_call: TRBJ1-6; cdr3_length: 15; v_call: TRBV7-3; cdr3_aa: CASSKTGTADSPLHF; cdr3_nt: TGTGCCAGCAGCAAAACCGGGACGGCTGATTCACCCCTCCACTTT
d_call: TRBD1; clone_size: NA; j_call: TRBJ1-2; cdr3_length: 13; v_call: TRBV19; cdr3_aa: CASTSLPGGGYTF; cdr3_nt: TGTGCCAGTACATCACTCCCAGGGGGCGGCTACACCTTC
d_call: NA; clone_size: NA; j_call: TRBJ2-2; cdr3_length: 16; v_call: TRBV6-6; cdr3_aa: CASSYLFQGNTGELFF; cdr3_nt: TGTGCCAGCAGTTACTTGTTCCAGGGGAACACCGGGGAGCTGTTTTTT
d_call: NA; clone_size: NA; j_call: TRBJ2-7; cdr3_length: 15; v_call: TRBV9; cdr3_aa: CASSVAPGATYEQYF; cdr3_nt: TGTGCCAGCAGCGTAGCCCCGGGGGCTACCTACGAGCAGTACTTC
d_call: TRBD1; clone_size: NA; j_call: TRBJ1-5; cdr3_length: 13; v_call: TRBV6-5; cdr3_aa: CASSYTGVQPQHF; cdr3_nt: TGTGCCAGCAGTTACACAGGGGTTCAGCCCCAGCATTTT
d_call: NA; clone_size: once; j_call: TRBJ1-5; cdr3_length: 14; v_call: TRBV7-2; cdr3_aa: CASSPLKSNQPQHF; cdr3_nt: TGTGCCAGCAGCCCATTGAAGAGCAATCAGCCCCAGCATTTT
d_call: TRBD2; clone_size: NA; j_call: TRBJ2-3; cdr3_length: 14; v_call: TRBV10-3; cdr3_aa: CAISRLAQTDTQYF; cdr3_nt: TGTGCCATCAGCAGACTAGCGCAAACAGATACGCAGTATTTT
d_call: NA; clone_size: once; j_call: TRBJ2-5; cdr3_length: 16; v_call: TRBV21-1; cdr3_aa: CASSKDPPGNQETQYF; cdr3_nt: TGTGCCAGCAGCAAAGACCCCCCGGGGAATCAAGAGACCCAGTACTTC
d_call: TRBD1; clone_size: few; j_call: TRBJ2-5; cdr3_length: 15; v_call: TRBV5-1; cdr3_aa: CASGQGAPPQETQYF; cdr3_nt: TGCGCCAGCGGCCAGGGGGCTCCCCCCCAAGAGACCCAGTACTTC
d_call: TRBD1; clone_size: NA; j_call: TRBJ2-2; cdr3_length: 14; v_call: TRBV7-3; cdr3_aa: CASSLGQGTGELFF; cdr3_nt: TGTGCCAGCAGCTTGGGACAGGGCACCGGGGAGCTGTTTTTT
d_call: NA; clone_size: NA; j_call: TRBJ2-7; cdr3_length: 15; v_call: TRBV5-1; cdr3_aa: CASSLRPGDAYEQYF; cdr3_nt: TGCGCCAGCAGCTTACGTCCAGGGGATGCCTACGAGCAGTACTTC